These 30 T cell receptor beta chains share one sample of origin, sequenced in a study of T cells after yellow fever vaccination. TCRdb passed the 5' RACE reads through MiXCR, listing each CDR3 protein once. In the table there are about 300,000 distinct CDR3 sequences, less than 9.5% of which are singletons. This material consisted of CD4+ T cells sorted from PBMCs, taken 5 days after the yellow fever booster vaccination. These receptors all stem from a man between 18 and 35 years old who received the YFV17D yellow fever vaccine.

The V gene is TRBV3-1, the J gene TRBJ2-1; 10 nucleotides match TRBD1. CDR1 and CDR2 from the germline V gene are LGHDT and YNNKEL (reference sequence). This CDR3 has 17 residues. Germline trimming cut 0 bases from V and 5 bases from J; bases unmatched to any gene: 7. The CDR3 reads CASSQEGLGQGHNEQFF. CDR3 bases: TGTGCCAGCAGCCAAGAAGGTCTGGGACAGGGGCACAATGAGCAGTTCTTC.

The genes are TRBV6-2 or TRBV6-3 and TRBJ1-1; a weak D match, TRBD1 (5 bases). The CDR3 has 15 residues. Trimming cost V 8 bases and J 1 base, with 17 bases left between them. Germline assignment: CDR1 MNHEY and CDR2 SVGEGT. The CDR3 spells CASLPRGAPNTEAFF. CDR3 in DNA: TGTGCCAGCCTCCCTCGAGGGGCGCCGAACACTGAAGCTTTCTTT.

The chain joins TRBV28 to TRBJ2-1; TRBD1 is a possible D gene (6 bases). Trimming removed 3 bases at V and 4 bases at J, with 13 bases between. Germline V gives CDR1 MDHEN, CDR2 SYDVKM. The CDR3 sequence is 15 residues long. The CDR3 DNA sequence: TGTGCCAGCAGTTTTATGGGGGCGCGGTACAATGAGCAGTTCTTC. Protein product: CASSFMGARYNEQFF.

For the CDR3, the DNA is TGTGCCAGCAGACTTAGGGGCGCGGGGGAGACCCAGTACTTC. It translates to CASRLRGAGETQYF. This rearrangement joins TRBV6-1 to TRBJ2-5; D possibly corresponds to TRBD2 (6 bases). Germline lookup yields CDR1 MNHNS and CDR2 SASEGT. The CDR3 spans 14 residues. Trimming left V 6 bases short and J 5 bases short, with 16 bases between.

This chain links TRBV6-1 with TRBJ2-1; 7 bases match TRBD2. CDR1 MNHNS and CDR2 SASEGT come from the germline V gene. The CDR3 totals 14 residues. With 6 bases clipped from V and 4 bases from J, the junction kept 6 bases outside the gene matches. DNA for the CDR3: TGTGCCAGCAGGCGGGGGATCCTTTACAATGAGCAGTTCTTC. It specifies CASRRGILYNEQFF.

This clonotype showed up many times. The chain has TRBV20-1 and TRBJ2-3; D may be TRBD2 (5 bases). Per the germline V gene, CDR1 is DFQATT and CDR2 is SNEGSKA (reference sequence). The CDR3 contains 16 residues. V was shortened by 0 bases and J by 5 bases, with 18 bases between the two germline ends. This CDR3 is CSARELGGGPRDTQYF. CDR3 DNA sequence: TGCAGTGCTAGAGAATTGGGCGGCGGGCCCCGAGATACGCAGTATTTT.

This clonotype was seen many times. The genes are TRBV18 and TRBJ1-1, with D perhaps TRBD1 (5 bases). This CDR3 is built from 16 residues. The germline gives CDR1 KGHSH, CDR2 LQKENI. V was clipped by 1 base and J by 1 base, with 13 bases between them. CDR3 coding DNA: TGTGCCAGCTCACCACAAAGGGGCGGACGGAACACTGAAGCTTTCTTT. It specifies CASSPQRGGRNTEAFF.

This sequence joins TRBV29-1 and TRBJ1-2; D is perhaps TRBD1 (6 bases). Trimming removed 7 bases from V and 4 bases from J, with 16 bases in between. The CDR3 has 13 amino acids. Germline CDR1 is SQVTM and CDR2 is ANQGSEA. The CDR3 nucleotides read TGCAGCGCCCGAGGGGGGGCCACCTATGGCTACACCTTC. Its translation: CSARGGATYGYTF.

The rearrangement uses TRBV5-4 and TRBJ1-4; a weak D match, TRBD1 (5 bases). V lost 4 bases and J lost 3, with 13 bases in between. CDR3 size: 15 residues. CDR1 is SGHNT and CDR2 is YYREEE in the germline V gene (reference sequence). Written as DNA, the CDR3 is TGTGCCAGCAGCCGAGGACAAGCCCCTAATGAAAAACTGTTTTTT. Its translation is CASSRGQAPNEKLFF.

There are many counts of this clonotype. V gene TRBV5-1 combines with J gene TRBJ1-4; no definite D call. Germline CDR1 reads SGHRS; CDR2 reads YFSETQ. V was cut by 0 bases and J by 7 bases, with 7 bases left in between. This CDR3 spans 13 amino acids. The CDR3 spells CASSLEGGEKLFF. In DNA form, the CDR3 reads TGCGCCAGCAGCTTGGAGGGCGGTGAAAAACTGTTTTTT.

This clonotype was detected ten times or more. The chain joins TRBV4-3 to TRBJ1-1; maybe TRBD1 (6 bases). Germline assignment: CDR1 LGHNA and CDR2 YSLEER. The CDR3 spans 18 residues. V dropped 0 bases and J dropped 1 base, with 18 bases sitting between them. CDR3 bases: TGCGCCAGCAGCCAAGATTCGGGGTCAGGGGCCGGGAACACTGAAGCTTTCTTT. Amino acid sequence: CASSQDSGSGAGNTEAFF.

This clonotype was recorded a few times. The rearrangement links TRBV7-2 to TRBJ1-3; D unresolved. The germline V gene encodes CDR1 SGHTA and CDR2 FQGNSA. This CDR3 comprises 16 residues. Between the trimmed V and J ends, which lost 3 bases and 0 bases, there was a span of 12 bases. CDR3 coding DNA: TGTGCCAGCAGCTTTTCGGAGGACGCCTCTGGAAACACCATATATTTT. Its protein product is CASSFSEDASGNTIYF.

With regard to this clonotype: One base away lies a much larger clone, so this may be a sequencing read error. V is TRBV2 and J is TRBJ2-3; no firm D call. From germline, CDR1 is SNHLY and CDR2 FYNNEI. CDR3 length: 13 amino acids. As DNA, the CDR3 is TGTGCCAGCCAGGACCCCGATCCCAATACGCGGTATTTT. This translates into CASQDPDPNTRYF.

V and J are TRBV5-1 and TRBJ1-4; TRBD1 matches 7 bases. The J segment lost 8 bases and the V segment lost 5 bases, leaving 6 bases of the junction unmatched. This CDR3 is built from 13 residues. Germline assignment: CDR1 SGHRS and CDR2 YFSETQ. The CDR3 reads CASRREGAEKLFF. CDR3 bases: TGCGCCAGCAGGCGAGAGGGGGCGGAAAAACTGTTTTTT. Combining the CDR3 with reference TRBV5-1 and TRBJ1-4 gives the whole variable domain KAGVTQTPRYLIKTRGQQVTLSCSPISGHRSVSWYQQTPGQGLQFLFEYFSETQRNKGNFPGRFSGRQFSNSRSEMNVSTLELGDSALYLCASRREGAEKLFFGSGTQLSVL.

This clonotype has ten or more counts. The chain has TRBV20-1 and TRBJ2-3; D remains ambiguous. The germline V gene encodes CDR1 DFQATT and CDR2 SNEGSKA (reference sequence). CDR3 size: 12 residues. Trimming took 3 bases from V and 0 from J, leaving 4 bases between them. This chain's CDR3 is CSASPSTDTQYF. The CDR3 DNA reads as TGCAGTGCTAGCCCCAGCACAGATACGCAGTATTTT.

The chain links TRBV6-2 or TRBV6-3 to TRBJ2-7; 10 nucleotides agree with TRBD1. The CDR3 runs to 15 residues. Germline V gives CDR1 MNHEY, CDR2 SVGEGT. The V segment lost 6 bases and the J segment 3 bases; nucleotides outside the gene matches: 8. CDR3 nucleotide sequence: TGTGCCAGCAGGAGCCCGGGACAGGGGAACTACGAGCAGTACTTC. Translated: CASRSPGQGNYEQYF.

This clonotype came up a few times. The gene calls are TRBV5-6 and TRBJ1-2; 10 bases map to TRBD1. After removal of 4 bases from V and 4 bases from J, the junction contained 10 bases not matched to a gene. The CDR3 extends over 16 amino acids. The germline gives CDR1 SGHDT, CDR2 YYEEEE. The CDR3 loop reads CASSLGGQGRSYGYTF. The CDR3 DNA sequence: TGTGCCAGCAGCCTGGGGGGACAGGGGCGGAGCTATGGCTACACCTTC.

The gene calls are TRBV5-4 and TRBJ2-1; 8 nucleotides line up with TRBD2. V was clipped by 4 bases and J by 3 bases; unmatched bases: 6. CDR1 and CDR2 from the germline V gene are SGHNT and YYREEE (reference sequence). The CDR3 consists of 15 residues. CDR3 DNA: TGTGCCAGCAGCCCGGGAGGGGCGAACTACAATGAGCAGTTCTTC. Protein product: CASSPGGANYNEQFF.

This clonotype occurred many times. The rearrangement joins TRBV5-1 to TRBJ2-3; D may match TRBD1 or TRBD2 (5 bases each). V was trimmed by 5 bases and J by 5 bases, leaving 9 bases between them. The CDR3 has 12 residues. The germline gives CDR1 SGHRS, CDR2 YFSETQ. Here the CDR3 DNA reads TGCGCCAGCAGAAGGGGACGAGATACGCAGTATTTT. This gives the protein CASRRGRDTQYF.

This clonotype turned up a few times. The chain recombines TRBV4-1 with TRBJ1-2; D may be TRBD1 (5 bases). Per germline, CDR1 MGHRA and CDR2 YSYEKL. Trimming shortened V by 6 bases and J by 2 bases, and 22 bases separated the two germline ends. This CDR3 region has 17 residues. CDR3 in DNA: TGCGCCAGCAGGCGAGGTGGTCAGAGGGGTTCGAACTATGGCTACACCTTC. It codes for CASRRGGQRGSNYGYTF.

This clonotype has a handful of counts. The genes are TRBV9 and TRBJ1-1; 12 bases match TRBD1. The CDR3 consists of 16 residues. The trim removed 4 bases at V and 3 bases at J, leaving 7 bases unmatched. Per the germline V gene, CDR1 is SGDLS and CDR2 is YYNGEE. The CDR3 sequence: CASSPSGTGGYTEAFF. DNA of the CDR3: TGTGCCAGCAGCCCATCCGGGACAGGGGGCTACACTGAAGCTTTCTTT.

This clonotype occurred a few times. The CDR3 DNA reads TGTGCCAGCAGCCGGGGAGGCGGGGGGAACAATGAGCAGTTCTTC. Amino acid sequence: CASSRGGGGNNEQFF. The chain employs TRBV28 and TRBJ2-1; 8 bases line up with TRBD2. Trimming at V came to 6 bases and at J to 5 bases, leaving 9 bases not matched to a gene. Germline lookup yields CDR1 MDHEN and CDR2 SYDVKM. This CDR3 region has 15 residues.

The chain links TRBV2 to TRBJ1-2; 7 bases map to TRBD1. CDR3 size: 12 residues. From germline, CDR1 is SNHLY and CDR2 FYNNEI. J lost 6 bases, V lost 6 bases, and 4 bases had no gene match. The CDR3 nucleotides read TGTGCCAGCAGGACCACAGGGGATGGCTACACCTTC. Translation gives CASRTTGDGYTF.

This clonotype was detected a few times. This chain uses TRBV7-2 with TRBJ1-5, with 7 bases that match TRBD1. With 4 bases clipped from V and 3 bases from J, the junction kept 6 bases outside the gene matches. Germline V CDR1 and CDR2: SGHTA, FQGNSA. The CDR3 spans 15 residues. The CDR3 nucleotides read TGTGCCAGCAGCTCCGACAGGGCTCCCAATCAGCCCCAGCATTTT. Translating it yields CASSSDRAPNQPQHF.

This sequence joins TRBV4-1 and TRBJ2-1; possible D gene TRBD1, 8 bases. Germline V CDR1 and CDR2: MGHRA, YSYEKL. Trimming stripped 1 base from V and 7 bases from J, with 20 bases between. This CDR3 has 17 amino acids. The chain's CDR3 is CASSQGRGGQVGNEQFF. In DNA, the CDR3 is TGCGCCAGCAGCCAAGGGCGCGGGGGACAGGTCGGGAATGAGCAGTTCTTC.

This clonotype was seen more than once but under ten times. The V gene is TRBV7-9, the J gene TRBJ1-1, with 7 bases aligning to TRBD1. CDR3 length: 14 amino acids. Losses at the gene ends were 4 bases for V and 1 base for J; bases not matched to a gene: 3. Per the germline V gene, CDR1 is SEHNR and CDR2 is FQNEAQ (reference sequence). CDR3 coding DNA: TGTGCCAGCAGCTCGACAGGGTCGAACACTGAAGCTTTCTTT. Encoded protein: CASSSTGSNTEAFF. The entire variable domain, with the rest obtained from reference TRBV7-9 and TRBJ1-1, is as follows: DTGVSQNPRHKITKRGQNVTFRCDPISEHNRLYWYRQTLGQGPEFLTYFQNEAQLEKSRLLSDRFSAERPKGSFSTLEIQRTEQGDSAMYLCASSSTGSNTEAFFGQGTRLTVV.

The CDR3 is CASSGDRRRQPQHF. CDR3 coding DNA: TGTGCCAGCAGTGGGGACAGGCGGCGGCAGCCCCAGCATTTT. This chain connects TRBV12-3 or TRBV12-4 to TRBJ1-5; TRBD1 matches at 8 bases. There are 14 residues in the CDR3. V dropped 5 bases and J dropped 7; count of bases not matched to a gene: 7.

The rearrangement joins TRBV5-1 to TRBJ2-2; D not resolved. The CDR3 has 13 residues. Trimming removed 2 bases at V and 6 bases at J, with 8 bases between. Germline values: CDR1 SGHRS, CDR2 YFSETQ. CDR3: CASSFTEAGELFF. The DNA of the CDR3 is TGCGCCAGCAGCTTTACCGAGGCCGGGGAGCTGTTTTTT.

This clonotype was counted between two and nine times. J is TRBJ1-2 and V is TRBV6-2 or TRBV6-3; D gene uncertain. V was shortened by 6 bases and J by 1 base, with 6 bases between the two germline ends. CDR1 and CDR2 from the germline V gene are MNHEY and SVGEGT. The CDR3 is made up of 12 amino acids. CDR3: CASRRINYGYTF. CDR3 sequence (DNA): TGTGCCAGCAGGAGGATTAACTATGGCTACACCTTC.

This clonotype was found a few times. The V call is TRBV5-1, the J call TRBJ1-1; no clear D gene. Trimming took off 0 bases at V and 7 bases at J, with 7 bases between the two ends. The CDR3 has 12 amino acids. Germline-derived CDR1 and CDR2 are SGHRS and YFSETQ. The CDR3 nucleotides read TGCGCCAGCAGCTTGGATCCGGGTGAAGCTTTCTTT. Translating it yields CASSLDPGEAFF.